Listed here are 12 T cell receptor beta chains from one sample, sequenced in a study of T cells after yellow fever vaccination (dated by TCRdb to between 2017 and 2020). The protocol used for the library was 5' RACE. The sample was run on an Illumina NovaSeq 6000. Clones were called with MiXCR by TCRdb after fastp trimmed the public reads at Q25, and only in-frame beta chains were retained. When rows share a CDR3 protein, they turn into one entry using the most common DNA and genes. The sample includes about 310,000 distinct CDR3 sequences, with around 3.6% observed a single time. Together, the top ten hold about 20% of the sample. The meaning of the sample's treatment or condition label: live attenuated yellow fever vaccine strain. The sample consisted of PBMCs, taken on the day of the yellow fever booster vaccination. Source of these receptors: a man aged 18 to 30 who received the YFV17D yellow fever vaccine.

This clonotype has ten or more counts. The gene calls are TRBV20-1 and TRBJ2-3; TRBD1 matches at 8 bases. The CDR3 is 13 amino acids. V lost 5 bases, J lost 4 bases, and 5 bases stayed unmatched. Germline values: CDR1 DFQATT, CDR2 SNEGSKA (reference sequence). CDR3 protein: CSAHGQGADTQYF. The CDR3 DNA reads as TGCAGTGCTCACGGACAGGGCGCAGATACGCAGTATTTT.

This clonotype was counted only a few times. The CDR3 protein is CASSTPPGTTLDNEQFF. In DNA, the CDR3 is TGCGCCAGCAGCACCCCTCCCGGGACAACCCTGGACAATGAGCAGTTCTTC. This chain links TRBV4-1 with TRBJ2-1; D may be TRBD1 (6 bases). The length of the CDR3 is 17 residues. The V gene's germline CDR1 is MGHRA and CDR2 YSYEKL. V lost 5 bases, J lost 5 bases, and 22 bases lay in between.

This clonotype was found many times. This rearrangement joins TRBV9 to TRBJ2-7, with unresolved D. Deletions cut 4 bases from V and 4 bases from J, with 6 bases between. Germline V CDR1 and CDR2: SGDLS, YYNGEE. The CDR3 spans 11 residues. The CDR3 DNA is TGTGCCAGCAGCCCTCAATACGAGCAGTACGTC. The encoded protein is CASSPQYEQYV.

The chain is built from TRBV28 and TRBJ2-7, with a possible D match to TRBD2 (6 bases). Germline V CDR1 and CDR2: MDHEN, SYDVKM. Trimming pared 5 bases from V and 0 bases from J, leaving 23 bases between. The CDR3 covers 18 residues. The CDR3 sequence: CASSPMGGGPRSSYEQYV. The CDR3 bases are TGTGCCAGCAGTCCGATGGGGGGAGGTCCCAGGAGCTCCTACGAGCAGTACGTC.

This clonotype was recorded a few times. The chain uses TRBV3-1 and TRBJ2-7, with 7 bases that match TRBD1. The germline V gene encodes CDR1 LGHDT and CDR2 YNNKEL (reference sequence). V gave up 6 bases and J gave up 7 bases; unmatched junction bases: 9. There are 13 residues in the CDR3. The CDR3 nucleotides are TGTGCCAGCAGAAGGGGGCCCTCGGGGGAGCAGTACTTC. Protein product: CASRRGPSGEQYF.

The rearrangement joins TRBV5-5 to TRBJ2-7; 12 positions match TRBD2. The CDR3 has 17 amino acids. Germline lookup yields CDR1 SGHKS and CDR2 YYEKEE (reference sequence). Unmatched junction bases numbered 8, after V lost 4 bases and J lost 0 bases. In nucleotides, the CDR3 is TGTGCCAGCAGCCCCCAGCGGACTAGCGGGGACTCCTACGAGCAGTACTTC. Translation gives CASSPQRTSGDSYEQYF.

The chain joins TRBV7-3 to TRBJ2-2, with D possibly matching TRBD2 (5 bases). Germline assignment: CDR1 SGHTA and CDR2 FQGTGA. Deletions cut 4 bases from V and 7 bases from J, with 10 bases between. The CDR3 covers 13 residues. For the CDR3, the DNA is TGTGCCAGCAGCTCCTTAGGAGGCGGGGAGCTGTTTTTT. It is translated as CASSSLGGGELFF.

This clonotype was picked up many times. The chain links TRBV7-8 to TRBJ1-5; D unresolved. The V end lost 2 bases, the J end lost 0 bases, and 11 bases lay between the germline ends. CDR1 SGHVS and CDR2 FQNEAQ come from the germline V gene. This CDR3 comprises 16 residues. This chain's CDR3 is CASSLREVDSNQPQHF. The CDR3 coding sequence is TGTGCCAGCAGCTTAAGGGAGGTGGATAGCAATCAGCCCCAGCATTTT. Complete variable domain (other parts from reference TRBV7-8 and TRBJ1-5): GAGVSQSPRYKVAKRGQDVALRCDPISGHVSLFWYQQALGQGPEFLTYFQNEAQLDKSGLPSDRFFAERPEGSVSTLKIQRTQQEDSAVYLCASSLREVDSNQPQHFGDGTRLSIL.

This sequence joins TRBV3-1 and TRBJ2-1, with D possibly being TRBD2 (6 bases). Trimming cost V 2 bases and J 1 base, with 12 bases left between them. The CDR3 covers 16 residues. Germline loops: CDR1 LGHDT, CDR2 YNNKEL (reference sequence). CDR3 sequence (DNA): TGTGCCAGCAGCCAAACCCCCGGGGGATCCTACAATGAGCAGTTCTTC. Translation: CASSQTPGGSYNEQFF.

There are a few counts of this clonotype. A junction boundary mismatches the germline segment, possibly from a read error. The rearrangement links TRBV7-2 to TRBJ2-7; 7 positions agree with TRBD1. This CDR3 is 11 amino acids long. Germline V lookup: CDR1 SGHTA, CDR2 FQGNSA. Here the CDR3 reads CASSPGTVLSF. The CDR3, as DNA: TGTGCCAGCAGCCCCGGGACAGTCCTTTCCTTC.

This rearrangement joins TRBV29-1 to TRBJ1-6; a weak D match, TRBD1 (5 bases). Trimming cost V 6 bases and J 0 bases, with 12 bases left between them. This CDR3 contains 15 residues. Germline V gene data show CDR1 as SQVTM and CDR2 as ANQGSEA. As DNA, the CDR3 is TGCAGCGTCCAAAACAGGAGCTCCTATAATTCACCCCTCCACTTT. Translating it yields CSVQNRSSYNSPLHF.

This clonotype was detected a few times. This rearrangement joins TRBV7-6 to TRBJ2-7, with 7 bases aligning to TRBD2. J gave up 4 bases and V 5 bases, and 11 bases lay outside the gene matches. Germline V gives CDR1 SGHVS, CDR2 FNYEAQ. The CDR3 totals 15 residues. CDR3 bases: TGTGCCAGCAGCCCGGAAAGCGGGGAAGGGTACGAGCAGTACTTC. This translates into CASSPESGEGYEQYF. The full variable domain, rest sourced from reference TRBV7-6 and TRBJ2-7, is GAGVSQSPRYKVTKRGQDVALRCDPISGHVSLYWYRQALGQGPEFLTYFNYEAQQDKSGLPNDRFSAERPEGSISTLTIQRTEQRDSAMYRCASSPESGEGYEQYFGPGTRLTVT.